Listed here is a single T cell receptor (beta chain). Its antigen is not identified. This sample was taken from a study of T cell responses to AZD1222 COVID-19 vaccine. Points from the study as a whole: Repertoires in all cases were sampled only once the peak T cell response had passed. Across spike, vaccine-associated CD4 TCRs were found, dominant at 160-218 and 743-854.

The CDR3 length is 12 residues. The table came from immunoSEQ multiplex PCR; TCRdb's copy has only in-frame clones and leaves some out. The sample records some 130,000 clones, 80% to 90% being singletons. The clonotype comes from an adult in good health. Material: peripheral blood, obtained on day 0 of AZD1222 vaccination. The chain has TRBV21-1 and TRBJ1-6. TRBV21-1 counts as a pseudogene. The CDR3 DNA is TGTGCCAGCAGCAAAGTACGTTCACCCCTCCACTTT. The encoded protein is CASSKVRSPLHF.